The rows below give T cell receptor beta chains drawn from one sample of a study of OX40 agonist ivuxolimab in advanced cancers. Sequenced by immunoSEQ multiplex PCR; TCRdb stores in-frame clones only, minus some. The data show about 58,000 clones, with roughly 88% seen just once and approximately 3.5% held by the top ten. The specimen comprised CD4+ or CD8+ T cells sorted from blood, sampled in a trial of the OX40 agonist ivuxolimab. All receptors derive from an adult with an advanced solid tumor such as melanoma, head and neck, liver or kidney cancer. Each CDR3 is given with its conserved first and last residue. D genes are given only for firm matches. Size is omitted from some rows. Given values are once, few, many or a class for expanded clones.

abundance	d_gene	v_gene	j_gene	CDR3nt	CDR3aa
NA	TRBD1	TRBV2	TRBJ1-1	TGTGCCAGCAGTTCGTACAGGGGTTCCACTGAAGCTTTCTTT	CASSSYRGSTEAFF
NA	TRBD2	TRBV18	TRBJ2-5	TGTGCCAGCTCGATCCTTACTAGCGGGACCCCGGGCGAGACCCAGTACTTC	CASSILTSGTPGETQYF
NA	NA	TRBV7-7	TRBJ2-2	TGTGCTAGCGGTCGGACTCCCGGGGCCGGGGAGCTGTTTTTT	CASGRTPGAGELFF
NA	NA	TRBV19	TRBJ2-1	TGTGCCAGTAGCCAACAAGCGGGTCCCGTAGCTGAGCAGTTCTTC	CASSQQAGPVAEQFF
NA	TRBD1	TRBV7-3	TRBJ2-5	TGTGCCAGCAGCCCCTCCGGGACAGGGGTAGAGACCCAGTACTTC	CASSPSGTGVETQYF
NA	NA	TRBV2	TRBJ2-5	TGTGCCAGCACGGAACATACCCAAGAGACCCAGTACTTC	CASTEHTQETQYF
once	NA	TRBV5-1	TRBJ2-5	TGCGCCAGCAGCCAGATACCGTACCAAGAGACCCAGTACTTC	CASSQIPYQETQYF
few	NA	TRBV7-9	TRBJ1-2	TGTGCCAGCAGCCACAGGGATAACTATGGCTACACCTTC	CASSHRDNYGYTF
NA	NA	TRBV29-1	TRBJ2-2	TGCAGCGTTGATCGCGGCATGAACACCGGGGAGCTGTTTTTT	CSVDRGMNTGELFF
NA	NA	TRBV2	TRBJ1-1	TGTGCCAGCAGTGTTGGCATGAACACTGAAGCTTTCTTT	CASSVGMNTEAFF
NA	NA	TRBV14	TRBJ2-5	TGTGCCAGCACCGGAAGCGGCTACGGGACCCAGTACTTC	CASTGSGYGTQYF
NA	TRBD2	TRBV5-1	TRBJ2-1	TGCGCCAGCAGCTTGGAGCGGGGGGACAATGAGCAGTTCTTC	CASSLERGDNEQFF
NA	NA	TRBV6-6	TRBJ2-3	TGTGCCAGCAGTTCCGCTAGCGACTCCACAGATACGCAGTATTTT	CASSSASDSTDTQYF
NA	TRBD1	TRBV5-5	TRBJ1-5	TGTGCCAGCAGCTTGGAGGGGGCGTCAAGGCAGCCCCAGCATTTT	CASSLEGASRQPQHF
once	TRBD2	TRBV10-3	TRBJ2-2	TGTGCCATCAGTGATCGTAGCGGGAGCACCGGGGAGCTGTTTTTT	CAISDRSGSTGELFF
NA	NA	TRBV6-6	TRBJ1-1	TGTGCCAGCACGGGGAGGTGGGAAGAAGCTTTCTTT	CASTGRWEEAFF
once	TRBD1	TRBV5-1	TRBJ1-6	TGCGCCAGCAAGACAGGGGGCTTGGATTCACCCCTCCACTTT	CASKTGGLDSPLHF
few	TRBD1	TRBV7-2	TRBJ1-1	TGTGCCAGCAGAACAACAGGGGGGAACACTGAAGCTTTCTTT	CASRTTGGNTEAFF
few	NA	TRBV30	TRBJ1-6	TGTGCCTGGAGTGTACGCCCAAGCTCCTATAATTCACCCCTCCACTTT	CAWSVRPSSYNSPLHF
NA	TRBD2	TRBV11-3	TRBJ2-3	TGTGCCAGCAGCTTAGGATCCAGACTAGCGGGAGTTCCCTTCACAGATACGCAGTATTTT	CASSLGSRLAGVPFTDTQYF
NA	NA	TRBV11-2	TRBJ2-6	TGTGCCAGCAGCTTAGAAGCGGTTACCTCTGGGGCCAACGTCCTGACTTTC	CASSLEAVTSGANVLTF
NA	NA	TRBV19	TRBJ2-1	TGTGCCAGTAGTATAGTGGGAAACAATGAGCAGTTCTTC	CASSIVGNNEQFF
NA	TRBD1	TRBV29-1	TRBJ2-5	TGCAGCGTTATACAGGGGTCATCAGAGACCCAGTACTTC	CSVIQGSSETQYF
NA	TRBD2	TRBV29-1	TRBJ2-3	TGCAGCGTTGACCGGGGGGCAGATACGCAGTATTTT	CSVDRGADTQYF
few	NA	TRBV11-3	TRBJ2-1	TGTGCCAGCAGCTTAGGATCCTACAATGAGCAGTTCTTC	CASSLGSYNEQFF
NA	TRBD2	TRBV7-2	TRBJ2-1	TGTGCCAGCAGCTTAGAAGGACTAGCGGGCTACAATGAGCAGTTCTTC	CASSLEGLAGYNEQFF
NA	NA	TRBV30	TRBJ1-1	TGTGCCTGGAGTGTACTTACAGGGATGAACACTGAAGCTTTCTTT	CAWSVLTGMNTEAFF
NA	NA	TRBV19	TRBJ2-5	TGTGCCAGTAGTATAGTCCGGACGGGGGATGGACAAGAGACCCAGTACTTC	CASSIVRTGDGQETQYF
NA	NA	TRBV6-6	TRBJ1-1	TGTGCCAGCAGACCCGGACACCAGAACACTGAAGCTTTCTTT	CASRPGHQNTEAFF
once	TRBD1	TRBV29-1	TRBJ1-2	TGCAGCGTTGGGGGACAGGGGAGCTATGGCTACACCTTC	CSVGGQGSYGYTF
NA	NA	TRBV6-5	TRBJ1-5	TGTGCCAGCAGTTACCGCGGGGGCCAGCCCCAGCATTTT	CASSYRGGQPQHF
NA	NA	TRBV4-3	TRBJ2-6	TGCGCCAGCAGCCAGTGGGGGGACTCTGGGGCCAACGTCCTGACTTTC	CASSQWGDSGANVLTF
NA	NA	TRBV7-8	TRBJ2-7	TGTGCCAGCAGCCGAGGGGGTGAGCAGTACTTC	CASSRGGEQYF
NA	NA	TRBV11-3	TRBJ1-1	TGTGCCAGCACATTAGGAACAGGGCCGAACACTGAAGCTTTCTTT	CASTLGTGPNTEAFF
NA	TRBD2	TRBV7-8	TRBJ2-1	TGTGCCAGCAGTCCAGAGGTCAGCGGGAGAGACTACAATGAGCAGTTCTTC	CASSPEVSGRDYNEQFF
NA	NA	TRBV11-1	TRBJ2-7	TGTGCCAGCAGCTTAGCGGACGTAGCCTACGAGCAGTACTTC	CASSLADVAYEQYF
NA	NA	TRBV7-9	TRBJ1-5	TGTGCCAGCAGCTTACAAGAAAATCAGCCCCAGCATTTT	CASSLQENQPQHF
NA	TRBD2	TRBV11-2	TRBJ2-5	TGTGCCAGCAGTAGAACGGGAGGGGAAAGAGAGACCCAGTACTTC	CASSRTGGERETQYF
NA	NA	TRBV4-3	TRBJ2-7	TGCGCCAGCAGCCAAGATGGACAGTCCTACGAGCAGTACTTC	CASSQDGQSYEQYF
NA	TRBD2	TRBV11-1	TRBJ2-7	TGTGCCAGCAGCTTTGGGACTAGCGGGGGATCCTACGAGCAGTACTTC	CASSFGTSGGSYEQYF
NA	NA	TRBV6-1	TRBJ2-7	TGTGCCAGCAGTGTGGGGAAGGCGAGGGCCCCCTACGAGCAGTACTTC	CASSVGKARAPYEQYF
NA	NA	TRBV6-9	TRBJ1-1	TGTGCCAGCAGTTACTCAAGCCTCAGGGACACTGAAGCTTTCTTT	CASSYSSLRDTEAFF